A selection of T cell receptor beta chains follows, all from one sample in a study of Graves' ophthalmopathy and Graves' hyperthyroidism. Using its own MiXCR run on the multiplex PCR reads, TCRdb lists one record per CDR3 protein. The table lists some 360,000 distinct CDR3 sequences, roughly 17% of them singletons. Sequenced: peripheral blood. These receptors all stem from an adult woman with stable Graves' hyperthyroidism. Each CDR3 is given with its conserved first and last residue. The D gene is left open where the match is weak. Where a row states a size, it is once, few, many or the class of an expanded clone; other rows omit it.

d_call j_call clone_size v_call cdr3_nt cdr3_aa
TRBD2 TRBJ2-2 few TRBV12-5 TGTGCTAGTGGTTTGGAAAAGCGGGATCGGAACACCGGGGAGCTGTTTTTT CASGLEKRDRNTGELFF
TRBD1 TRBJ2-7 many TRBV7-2 TGTGCCAGCAGCTTTACCGGGACAGACTCCTACGAGCAGTACTTC CASSFTGTDSYEQYF
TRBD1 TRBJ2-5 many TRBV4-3 TGCGCCAGCAGCCAAGGGGACAGCGGTGTCGAGACCCAGTACTTC CASSQGDSGVETQYF
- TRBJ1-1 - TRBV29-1 TGCAGCGTAGTAAGTACGCAGAACACTGAAGCTTTCTTT CSVVSTQNTEAFF
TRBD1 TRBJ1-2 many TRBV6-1 TGTGCCAGCAGGACAGGGGGCCGTTATGGCTACACCTTC CASRTGGRYGYTF
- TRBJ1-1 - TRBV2 TGTGCCAGCGGGAAGCGGGTGATGACTGAAGCTTTCTTT CASGKRVMTEAFF
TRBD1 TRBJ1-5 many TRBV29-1 TGCAGCGTCAGGACAGGGAACAATCAGCCCCAGCATTTT CSVRTGNNQPQHF
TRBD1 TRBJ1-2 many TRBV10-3 TGTGCCATCAGTGAGTCGGTTGGACAGGAGGGCTACACCTTC CAISESVGQEGYTF
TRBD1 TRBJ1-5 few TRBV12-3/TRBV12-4 TGTGCCAGCAGTCGTCAGACAGGGAGCAATCAGCCCCAGCATTTT CASSRQTGSNQPQHF
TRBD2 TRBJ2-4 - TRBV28 TGTGCCAGCGGGAAAGCGGGAGGGCCAAAAAACATTAAGTACTTC CASGKAGGPKNIKYF
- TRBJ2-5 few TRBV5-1 TGCGCCAGCAGCTGGACAGACTCTCAAGAGACCCAGTACTTC CASSWTDSQETQYF
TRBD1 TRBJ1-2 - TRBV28 TGTGCCAGCAGTCAAGGGGGACAGGAGTACTATGGCTACACCTTC CASSQGGQEYYGYTF
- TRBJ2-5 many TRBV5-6 TGTGCCAGCAGCGATACGGGGAAAGAGACCCAGTACTTC CASSDTGKETQYF
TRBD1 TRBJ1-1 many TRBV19 TGTGCCAGTAGTAACAGGGGGGTGAGAAGCACTGAAGCTTTCTTT CASSNRGVRSTEAFF
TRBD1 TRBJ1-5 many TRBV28 TGTGCCAGCAGTTTGTGGGAGGGACTACAGGGGGCGTTGGGGAATCAGCCCCAGCATTTT CASSLWEGLQGALGNQPQHF
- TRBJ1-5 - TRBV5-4 TGTGCCAGCAGCTTTCTTTCGACGGCAGATCCGAATAGCAATCAGCCCCAGCATTTT CASSFLSTADPNSNQPQHF
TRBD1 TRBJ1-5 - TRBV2 TGTGCCAGCAGTTTAACAGGGGGCGCGTCAAATCAGCCCCAGCATTTT CASSLTGGASNQPQHF
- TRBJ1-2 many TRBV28 TGTGCCAGCACCCTCCCCGGACCTAACTATGGCTACACCTTC CASTLPGPNYGYTF
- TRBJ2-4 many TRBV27 TGTGCCAGCAGTTCCCGGACAGGGAGGGACATTCAGTACTTC CASSSRTGRDIQYF
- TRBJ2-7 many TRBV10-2 TGCGCCAGCAGCGGAACAGGGTTACACGAGCAGTACTTC CASSGTGLHEQYF
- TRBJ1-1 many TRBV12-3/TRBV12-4 TGTGCCAGCAGTTTAAGGTTTACTGAAGCTTTCTTT CASSLRFTEAFF
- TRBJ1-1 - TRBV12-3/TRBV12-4 TGTGCCAGCACCAATCCAGGGCGAACTGAAGCTTTCTTT CASTNPGRTEAFF
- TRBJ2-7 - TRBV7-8 TGTGCCAGCAGCTACCTGGCGCACGGGGGCGACGAGCAGTACTTC CASSYLAHGGDEQYF
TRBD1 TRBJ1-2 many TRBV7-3 TGTGCCAGCAGCTTCGTCGCCCACCGCGAATCCAGGACAGGGGCCGTTTATGGCTACACCTTC CASSFVAHRESRTGAVYGYTF
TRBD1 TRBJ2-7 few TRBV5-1 TGCGCCAGCAGCTCCGGGACAGGCCAGGGGGCTCTGTACTTC CASSSGTGQGALYF
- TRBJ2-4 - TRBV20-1 TGCAGTGCTGTCCCTTCGGACAGACTAGCCAAAAACATTAAGTACTTC CSAVPSDRLAKNIKYF
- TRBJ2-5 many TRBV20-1 TGCAGTGCTAGAGGGGGGTTTGAGACCCAGTACTTC CSARGGFETQYF
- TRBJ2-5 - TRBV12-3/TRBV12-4 TGTGCCAGCGGGGACTCAGAGACCCAGTACTTC CASGDSETQYF
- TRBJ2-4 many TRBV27 TGTGCCAGCAGTTCCCTTATAGGCAAAAACATTCAGTACTTC CASSSLIGKNIQYF
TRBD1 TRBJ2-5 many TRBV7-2 TGTGCCAGCAGCTTATTTTCCTTTATCCGACAGGGGGCCCAGCAAGAGACCCAGTACTTC CASSLFSFIRQGAQQETQYF
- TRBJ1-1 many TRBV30 TGTGCCTGGAGTCGGGGAACTGAAGCTTTCTTT CAWSRGTEAFF
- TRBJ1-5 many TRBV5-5 TGTGCCAGCAGCTTGGTGCCGGGGGCAAGAAATCAGCCCCAGCATTTT CASSLVPGARNQPQHF
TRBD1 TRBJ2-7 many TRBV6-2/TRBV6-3 TGTGCCAGCACCTCCGGGACAGGAGGAAACTACGAGCAGTACTTC CASTSGTGGNYEQYF
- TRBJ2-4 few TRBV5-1 TGCGCCAGCACGAGTCTATGGGAAAACATTCAGTACTTC CASTSLWENIQYF
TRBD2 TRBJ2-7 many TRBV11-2 TGTGCCAGCAGCTTAGTGGTTCTACTAGCGGGAGCGAACGAGCAGTACTTC CASSLVVLLAGANEQYF
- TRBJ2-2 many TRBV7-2 TGTGCCAGCAGCCCGCGAATCTTGGAGGCGGGGACCGGGGAGCTGTTTTTT CASSPRILEAGTGELFF
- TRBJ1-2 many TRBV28 TGTGCCAGCAGTTTGGGTTGGGTCGCCTATGGCTACACCTTC CASSLGWVAYGYTF
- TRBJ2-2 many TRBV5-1 TGCGCCAGCAGACGAGCGTGGGGAAACACCGGGGAGCTGTTTTTT CASRRAWGNTGELFF
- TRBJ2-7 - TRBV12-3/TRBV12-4 TGTGCCAGCAGTTTAACCTTACAGGGCCGAAGGGACGAGCAGTACTTC CASSLTLQGRRDEQYF
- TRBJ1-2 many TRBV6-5 TGTGCCAGCAGTTACTCGCCGGGGGCAGTTCATGGCTACACCTTC CASSYSPGAVHGYTF
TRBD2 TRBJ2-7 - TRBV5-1 TGCGCCAGCAGCTCGGGGGGGGGAGTAACCTACGAGCAGTACTTC CASSSGGGVTYEQYF
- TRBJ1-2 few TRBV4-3 TGCGCCAGCAGCCAAGGACAGCTAGGCTATGGCTACACCTTC CASSQGQLGYGYTF
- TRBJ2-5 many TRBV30 TGTGCCTGGGGGGGACCCCAAGAGACCCAGTACTTC CAWGGPQETQYF
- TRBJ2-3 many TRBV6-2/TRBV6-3 TGTGCCAGCATTCGTAGCCTAGTTACAGATACGCAGTATTTT CASIRSLVTDTQYF
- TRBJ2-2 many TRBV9 TGTGCCAGCAGCCAAACGTGGCAGAACACCGGGGAGCTGTTTTTT CASSQTWQNTGELFF
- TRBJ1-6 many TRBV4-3 TGCGCCAGCAGCCAAGATAAGACGTCAGCGTATAATTCACCCCTCCACTTT CASSQDKTSAYNSPLHF
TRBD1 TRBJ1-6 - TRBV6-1 TGTGCCAGCAGTGAAGAGACAGGGGGTCATGATTCACCCCTCCACTTT CASSEETGGHDSPLHF
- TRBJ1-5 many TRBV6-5 TGTGCCAGCAGTTACCGGACGGCTGCTTATAGCAATCAGCCCCAGCATTTT CASSYRTAAYSNQPQHF
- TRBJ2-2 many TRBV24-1 TGTGCCACCAGTGACGCGGAACAGGGTGTATCCGGGGAGCTGTTTTTT CATSDAEQGVSGELFF
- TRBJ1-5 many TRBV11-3 TGTGCCAGCAGCCTCAGCGATAGCAATCAGCCCCAGCATTTT CASSLSDSNQPQHF
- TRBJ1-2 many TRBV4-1 TGCGCCAGCAGCCAAGAGATTTGGAGAGGAGATAGTGAGGCCATCCGCCACACCTTC CASSQEIWRGDSEAIRHTF
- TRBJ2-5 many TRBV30 TGTGCCTGGAGTGTAAGAGTCCCCAGGACTCAAGAGACCCAGTACTTC CAWSVRVPRTQETQYF
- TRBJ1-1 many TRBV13 TGTGCCAGCAGCTTTGAGTACACTGAAGCTTTCTTT CASSFEYTEAFF
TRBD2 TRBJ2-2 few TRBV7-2 TGTGCCAGCAGCTTAGTTACTAGCGCCCGGGAGCTGTTTTTT CASSLVTSARELFF
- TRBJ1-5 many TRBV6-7 TGTGCCAGCAGTTGTGGGTTTCAGCCCCAGCATTTT CASSCGFQPQHF